The 25 T cell receptor beta chains presented below share a single source sample, sequenced in a study of human T cells and chemical hapten exposure (dated by TCRdb to the early 2020s). The library was obtained by RACE. TCRdb shows the sequencer as NextSeq 500. The public sequencing data were trimmed at Q25 with fastp and processed into clonotypes with MiXCR by TCRdb, which kept only in-frame beta chains. Entries are consolidated by CDR3 protein sequence, retaining the most common genes and DNA. The sample has more than 85,000 distinct CDR3 sequences on record, less than 35% of them singletons. More than 2.5% of the sample is in the top ten clones. The sample's time point, from its label and the paper: patch test 3, about 24 weeks after DPC sensitization. The treatment or condition label for this specimen denotes: therapeutic diphenylcyclopropenone sensitization with weekly scalp DPC. The sequencing used whole blood, collected in connection with sensitization to the hapten diphenylcyclopropenone (DPC). Every receptor here comes from a man aged 35-49 years with alopecia areata. Some clones in this sample may be carry-over from other donors' samples.

The CDR3 nucleotides are TGTGCCAGCAGCTTAGAAGGGGGCTGGGCCAATGAGCAGTTCTTC. This gives the protein CASSLEGGWANEQFF. The gene calls are TRBV11-3 and TRBJ2-1; 7 bases line up with TRBD1. V lost 0 bases to trimming and J lost 6 bases; unmatched junction nucleotides: 5. The CDR3 has 15 residues. Per germline, CDR1 SGHNT and CDR2 YENEEA.

J is TRBJ2-3 and V is TRBV5-5; perhaps TRBD1 as D (6 bases). This CDR3 has 13 residues. Trimming cost V 3 bases and J 5 bases, with 10 bases left between them. Per the germline V gene, CDR1 is SGHKS and CDR2 is YYEKEE (reference sequence). The CDR3 nucleotides read TGTGCCAGCAGCTCTACAGGGTTAGATACGCAGTATTTT. This codes for CASSSTGLDTQYF.

This chain uses TRBV18 with TRBJ1-2; D ambiguous. V was shortened by 0 bases and J by 4 bases, with 9 bases between the two germline ends. Germline V gives CDR1 KGHSH, CDR2 LQKENI. The CDR3 covers 14 residues. The CDR3 nucleotides read TGTGCCAGCTCACCACCGGCGGACGGCTATGGCTACACCTTC. This codes for CASSPPADGYGYTF. The variable domain in full, with the rest retrieved from reference TRBV18 and TRBJ1-2, is NAGVMQNPRHLVRRRGQEARLRCSPMKGHSHVYWYRQLPEEGLKFMVYLQKENIIDESGMPKERFSAEFPKEGPSILRIQQVVRGDSAAYFCASSPPADGYGYTFGSGTRLTVV.

This rearrangement joins TRBV6-1 to TRBJ1-4; TRBD1 is a possible D gene (5 bases). V lost 1 base and J 8 bases, leaving 14 bases between the germline ends. Germline loops: CDR1 MNHNS, CDR2 SASEGT. CDR3 size: 15 residues. The CDR3: CASSEVWTREEKLFF. CDR3 coding DNA: TGTGCCAGCAGTGAAGTATGGACACGGGAAGAAAAACTGTTTTTT.

The chain combines TRBV5-1 with TRBJ1-5; 8 bases are a match to TRBD1. V shed 0 bases and J 8 bases; nucleotides not matched to a gene: 10. Germline CDR1 reads SGHRS; CDR2 reads YFSETQ. The CDR3 is made up of 16 amino acids. The CDR3 DNA reads TGCGCCAGCAGCTTGGGTGTGACAGGGGCATTCGAGCCCCAGCATTTT. It is translated as CASSLGVTGAFEPQHF.

This sequence joins TRBV5-1 and TRBJ2-5; perhaps TRBD1 as D (5 bases). Germline assignment: CDR1 SGHRS and CDR2 YFSETQ. V dropped 3 bases and J dropped 0 bases, with 12 bases sitting between them. The CDR3 sequence is 15 residues long. CDR3 amino acids: CASSWATRDQETQYF. Here the CDR3 DNA reads TGCGCCAGCAGCTGGGCGACCAGGGACCAAGAGACCCAGTACTTC.

This clonotype was counted only a few times. The V call is TRBV6-6, the J call TRBJ1-5; a possible D gene is TRBD1 (6 bases). Looked up from germline, CDR1 is MNHNY and CDR2 is SVGAGI (reference sequence). CDR3 length: 14 amino acids. Trimming stripped 10 bases from V and 5 bases from J, with 18 bases between. The CDR3 loop reads CAITEQGSDQPQHF. The CDR3, as DNA: TGTGCCATCACAGAGCAGGGGAGCGATCAGCCCCAGCATTTT.

This chain joins TRBV7-2 and TRBJ2-1; no clear D gene. Looked up from germline, CDR1 is SGHTA and CDR2 is FQGNSA. This CDR3 comprises 14 residues. V gave up 3 bases and J gave up 0 bases, with 6 bases separating them. CDR3 DNA: TGTGCCAGCAGCTTTGCGGACTCCTACAATGAGCAGTTCTTC. Its translation: CASSFADSYNEQFF.

The chain carries TRBV6-5 and TRBJ2-5; possible D gene TRBD1, 6 bases. The CDR3 runs 12 residues. Per germline, CDR1 MNHEY and CDR2 SVGAGI. Trimming removed 6 bases from V and 7 bases from J, with 12 bases in between. Here the CDR3 reads CASRRQQGTQYF. The CDR3 region has the DNA TGTGCCAGCAGGCGACAACAGGGGACCCAGTACTTC.

This clonotype was recorded at least ten times. This chain joins TRBV20-1 and TRBJ2-7; D unclear. V lost 5 bases, J lost 0 bases, and 14 bases lay in between. CDR1 is DFQATT, CDR2 SNEGSKA, per germline (reference sequence). The CDR3 covers 14 residues. The CDR3 spells CSAYTDQSSYEQYF. The DNA of the CDR3 is TGCAGTGCTTACACCGACCAGAGCTCCTACGAGCAGTACTTC.

This rearrangement joins TRBV18 to TRBJ2-3; 7 bases map to TRBD2. CDR1 and CDR2 from the germline V gene are KGHSH and LQKENI. The ends lost 4 bases at V and 2 bases at J; junction bases unmatched: 15. The CDR3 is made up of 18 amino acids. Here the CDR3 reads CASSQIREGRLVTDTQYF. DNA of the CDR3: TGTGCCAGCTCACAAATCAGGGAGGGAAGACTCGTCACAGATACGCAGTATTTT.

The genes are TRBV7-2 and TRBJ2-3; 9 bases are a match to TRBD1. The junction had 16 bases not matched to a gene; V was cut back by 10 bases and J by 8 bases. This CDR3 comprises 15 residues. Germline V gene sequence: CDR1 SGHTA, CDR2 FQGNSA. In DNA form, the CDR3 reads TGTGCCACCTTACCCGGGGGACAGGGAGTAGGTACGCAGTATTTT. Translation gives CATLPGGQGVGTQYF. Based on the CDR3 plus reference TRBV7-2 and TRBJ2-3, the full variable domain is GAGVSQSPSNKVTEKGKDVELRCDPISGHTALYWYRQSLGQGLEFLIYFQGNSAPDKSGLPSDRFSAERTGGSVSTLTIQRTQQEDSAVYLCATLPGGQGVGTQYFGPGTRLTVL.

The V call is TRBV5-4, the J call TRBJ2-5, with D possibly matching TRBD1 (6 bases). CDR1 and CDR2 (germline): SGHNT, YYREEE (reference sequence). The CDR3 runs 14 residues. V was pared by 4 bases and J by 4 bases, with 14 bases between. DNA of the CDR3: TGTGCCAGCAGCAGCAGGGGTCCGCGAGAGACCCAGTACTTC. It is translated as CASSSRGPRETQYF.

CDR3 DNA: TGTACCACTCTTAGCGGGGCCCCCTACGAGCAGTACGTC. Translated, it gives CTTLSGAPYEQYV. The chain carries TRBV28 and TRBJ2-7; 8 bases map to TRBD2. CDR1 is MDHEN and CDR2 is SYDVKM in the germline V gene. CDR3 length: 13 amino acids.

The chain recombines TRBV7-2 with TRBJ1-6; 7 bases agree with TRBD1. The CDR3 contains 15 residues. The germline V gene encodes CDR1 SGHTA and CDR2 FQGNSA. With V trimmed by 3 bases and J by 8 bases, 7 bases remained unmatched. CDR3 sequence reads: CASSFGDSPYSPLHF. The CDR3 coding sequence is TGTGCCAGCAGCTTCGGGGACAGCCCCTATTCACCCCTCCACTTT.

This chain links TRBV20-1 with TRBJ2-5; 9 nucleotides line up with TRBD2. This CDR3 is built from 15 residues. V shed 8 bases, J shed 3 bases, and the junction held 13 bases outside the gene matches. Germline assignment: CDR1 DFQATT and CDR2 SNEGSKA (reference sequence). DNA for the CDR3: TGCAGTTCAAAAGGGGTAGCGGGAGCGGAAGAGACCCAGTACTTC. It encodes CSSKGVAGAEETQYF.

The J gene is TRBJ2-1, the V gene TRBV7-9; 7 positions match TRBD1. In germline, CDR1 is SEHNR, CDR2 FQNEAQ (reference sequence). This CDR3 is built from 14 residues. Losses at the gene ends were 2 bases for V and 10 bases for J; bases not matched to a gene: 8. This chain's CDR3 is CASSLRERQGEQFF. CDR3 bases: TGTGCCAGCAGCTTAAGGGAGCGACAGGGAGAGCAGTTCTTC.

This clonotype was found a few times. The genes are TRBV19 and TRBJ2-2; D unresolved. Trimming shortened V by 1 base and J by 3 bases, and 6 bases separated the two germline ends. In germline, CDR1 is LNHDA, CDR2 SQIVND (reference sequence). The CDR3 sequence is 14 residues long. The DNA for the CDR3 is TGTGCCAGTAGTATAGTTTCAGACACCGGGGAGCTGTTTTTT. Encoded protein: CASSIVSDTGELFF. The whole variable domain, filled in from reference TRBV19 and TRBJ2-2, reads DGGITQSPKYLFRKEGQNVTLSCEQNLNHDAMYWYRQDPGQGLRLIYYSQIVNDFQKGDIAEGYSVSREKKESFPLTVTSAQKNPTAFYLCASSIVSDTGELFFGEGSRLTVL.

The chain carries TRBV30 and TRBJ2-3, with TRBD2 matching over 8 bases. Germline V gives CDR1 GTSNPN, CDR2 SVGIG (reference sequence). There are 17 residues in the CDR3. The V gene end was trimmed by 2 bases and the J gene end by 0 bases; junction bases not matched to a gene: 10. Here the CDR3 reads CAWSLWGLGSSTDTQYF. The CDR3 DNA is TGTGCCTGGAGTTTGTGGGGACTAGGTTCTAGCACAGATACGCAGTATTTT.

A few counts support this clonotype. The rearrangement links TRBV20-1 to TRBJ1-6; 9 bases align to TRBD1. Germline CDR1 reads DFQATT; CDR2 reads SNEGSKA (reference sequence). The CDR3 is made up of 13 amino acids. The junction had 6 bases not matched to a gene; V was cut back by 6 bases and J by 9 bases. The CDR3 spells CSAGGTGTSPLHF. The CDR3 DNA reads TGCAGTGCAGGAGGGACAGGGACTTCACCCCTCCACTTT.

DNA for the CDR3: TGTGCCAGCAGCGTAGGTACGGGGGGCGATCAGCCCCAGCATTTT. Translating gives CASSVGTGGDQPQHF. V and J are TRBV9 and TRBJ1-5; D perhaps matches TRBD1 (6 bases). Trimming took 0 bases from V and 5 from J, leaving 12 bases between them. Germline V gives CDR1 SGDLS, CDR2 YYNGEE. This CDR3 spans 15 amino acids.

This clonotype has more than one count but fewer than ten. The rearrangement uses TRBV12-3 or TRBV12-4 and TRBJ1-5, with D unresolved. The CDR3 spans 15 residues. The V end was cut by 6 bases, the J end by 3 bases, with 15 bases between. As DNA, the CDR3 is TGTGCCAGCAGGCCGTCGGTTGGGGACAATCAGCCCCAGCATTTT. This sequence encodes CASRPSVGDNQPQHF.

CDR3 DNA: TGTGCCAGTAGTATCGTAGGGTACCAAGAGACCCAGTACTTC. This sequence encodes CASSIVGYQETQYF. This sequence joins TRBV19 and TRBJ2-5, with D uncertain. The V end was cut by 3 bases, the J end by 0 bases, with 8 bases between. This CDR3 spans 14 amino acids. CDR1 and CDR2 from the germline V gene are LNHDA and SQIVND (reference sequence).

With respect to this clonotype: The junction differs from germline at one of its ends, possibly a read error. The V and J genes are TRBV7-7 and TRBJ2-3, with 9 bases that match TRBD1. CDR1 is SSHAT and CDR2 is FNYEAQ in the germline V gene (reference sequence). This CDR3 is built from 15 residues. In nucleotides, the CDR3 is TGTGCTAGCAGTCCCGGGACAGGGCCCACAGATACGCAGTATTTT. Translated: CASSPGTGPTDTQYF.

This clonotype appeared once. The chain joins TRBV11-3 to TRBJ2-3, with TRBD2 matching 10 bases. Germline CDR1 and CDR2: SGHNT and YENEEA. Trimming at V came to 4 bases and at J to 4 bases, leaving 8 bases not matched to a gene. CDR3 length: 16 amino acids. The CDR3 sequence is CASSSILAGEADTQYF. The CDR3 nucleotides read TGTGCCAGCAGCTCAATTCTAGCGGGAGAGGCAGATACGCAGTATTTT. The whole variable domain, remainder taken from reference TRBV11-3 and TRBJ2-3, is EAGVVQSPRYKIIEKKQPVAFWCNPISGHNTLYWYLQNLGQGPELLIRYENEEAVDDSQLPKDRFSAERLKGVDSTLKIQPAELGDSAVYLCASSSILAGEADTQYFGPGTRLTVL.